What follows are 20 T cell receptor beta chains derived from one specimen sequenced in a study of blood T cell repertoires in COVID-19 (TCRdb year 2020). The receptor library was made with the immunoSEQ multiplex PCR assay. TCRdb provides this immuneACCESS table in a form limited to in-frame rearrangements. Some clones are lacking; in checked studies, under half of them reflect an unresolved V gene, and why the rest are absent is not known. In this sample the table shows roughly 100,000 clones, about 91% of which occur a single time. The top ten constitute about 3% of the sample. The specimen was peripheral blood. These receptors were obtained from a human donor in a cohort sampled during active COVID-19.

This clone has a single count. The rearrangement uses TRBV9 and TRBJ1-3, with 7 nucleotides matching TRBD1. With V trimmed by 5 bases and J by 6 bases, 11 bases remained unmatched. Germline CDR1 and CDR2: SGDLS and YYNGEE. CDR3 length: 15 residues. The CDR3 region is CASSKGSQGVNTIYF. Written as DNA, the CDR3 is TGTGCCAGCAGTAAAGGAAGCCAGGGGGTAAACACCATATATTTT.

The chain employs TRBV2 and TRBJ1-5; D is perhaps TRBD1 (5 bases). CDR3 length: 13 residues. The germline CDR1 and CDR2 sequences are SNHLY and FYNNEI. The ends were cut back, 7 bases at V and 6 bases at J, with 13 bases in the middle. CDR3 region: CASTQGWGQPQHF. The CDR3 DNA is TGTGCCAGCACCCAGGGTTGGGGTCAGCCCCAGCATTTT.

The V gene is TRBV7-3, the J gene TRBJ1-1; 9 bases match TRBD1. The J segment lost 0 bases and the V segment lost 5 bases, leaving 4 bases of the junction unmatched. The CDR3 consists of 15 residues. CDR1 is SGHTA and CDR2 is FQGTGA in the germline V gene. The CDR3 nucleotides are TGTGCCAGCAGCCCCGACAGGGGGGTGAACACTGAAGCTTTCTTT. Residues: CASSPDRGVNTEAFF.

This sequence joins TRBV6-5 and TRBJ2-1, with TRBD1 identical over 9 bases. With 6 bases clipped from V and 4 bases from J, the junction kept 7 bases outside the gene matches. The V gene's germline CDR1 is MNHEY and CDR2 SVGAGI. The CDR3 has 15 residues. CDR3 amino acids: CASRVDRGFYNEQFF. CDR3 DNA sequence: TGTGCCAGCAGAGTCGACAGGGGGTTTTACAATGAGCAGTTCTTC.

J is TRBJ2-5 and V is TRBV27; maybe TRBD2 (6 bases). Germline assignment: CDR1 MNHEY and CDR2 SMNVEV (reference sequence). The CDR3 consists of 15 residues. Trimming removed 3 bases from V and 4 bases from J, with 15 bases in between. The CDR3 is CASSFRRDRGETQYF. The DNA of the CDR3 is TGTGCCAGCAGTTTTAGGCGGGATAGGGGAGAGACCCAGTACTTC.

This sequence joins TRBV3-1 (or the pseudogene TRBV3-2) and TRBJ2-1, with TRBD2 matching over 10 bases. From germline, CDR1 is LGHDT and CDR2 YNNKEL (reference sequence). With V trimmed by 0 bases and J by 4 bases, 6 bases remained unmatched. The CDR3 spans 17 residues. CDR3 region: CASSQDLAGAPYNEQFF. CDR3 nucleotides: TGTGCCAGCAGCCAAGATCTAGCGGGGGCCCCTTACAATGAGCAGTTCTTC.

This chain joins TRBV7-9 and TRBJ1-2, with D uncertain. V was clipped by 1 base and J by 4 bases, with 13 bases between them. The CDR3 covers 15 residues. The germline CDR1 and CDR2 sequences are SEHNR and FQNEAQ (reference sequence). For the CDR3, the DNA is TGTGCCAGCAGCTTAGAAACAGTTTTCAGCTATGGCTACACCTTC. This gives the protein CASSLETVFSYGYTF.

The chain links TRBV30 to TRBJ1-3, with D maybe TRBD1 (6 bases). The germline CDR1 and CDR2 sequences are GTSNPN and SVGIG (reference sequence). CDR3 length: 16 residues. The ends were cut back, 5 bases at V and 0 bases at J, with 17 bases in the middle. The CDR3 bases are TGTGCCTGGTTAAACAGGGTTGGGGCCTCTGGAAACACCATATATTTT. Residues: CAWLNRVGASGNTIYF.

This clone was recorded only once. The chain recombines TRBV5-1 with TRBJ1-1; D is perhaps TRBD1 (5 bases). Germline V lookup: CDR1 SGHRS, CDR2 YFSETQ. Trimming removed 4 bases from V and 2 bases from J, with 15 bases in between. The CDR3 spans 15 residues. CDR3 amino acids: CASSPLGLGNTEAFF. CDR3 DNA: TGCGCCAGCAGCCCCTTGGGGCTTGGCAACACTGAAGCTTTCTTT.

This rearrangement joins TRBV5-1 to TRBJ1-2, with 8 bases identical to TRBD1. Trimming took 0 bases from V and 3 from J; bases not matched to a gene: 4. The CDR3 runs to 15 residues. CDR1 and CDR2 (germline): SGHRS, YFSETQ. CDR3 residues: CASSLGQGIDYGYTF. In nucleotides, the CDR3 is TGCGCCAGCAGCTTGGGACAGGGGATCGACTATGGCTACACCTTC. The full variable domain, with the rest looked up from reference TRBV5-1 and TRBJ1-2, is KAGVTQTPRYLIKTRGQQVTLSCSPISGHRSVSWYQQTPGQGLQFLFEYFSETQRNKGNFPGRFSGRQFSNSRSEMNVSTLELGDSALYLCASSLGQGIDYGYTFGSGTRLTVV.

In this sample, this clone turned up once. The chain recombines TRBV9 with TRBJ1-4; 7 bases align to TRBD1. The length of the CDR3 is 16 residues. Unmatched junction bases numbered 12, after V lost 4 bases and J lost 6 bases. Per germline, CDR1 SGDLS and CDR2 YYNGEE. The CDR3 nucleotides are TGTGCCAGCAGCAGGCCAGGGGGTGCATTCGATGAAAAACTGTTTTTT. Protein sequence: CASSRPGGAFDEKLFF.

The rearrangement joins TRBV27 to TRBJ2-7, with TRBD1 matching 8 bases. The CDR3 extends over 16 amino acids. V lost 2 bases to trimming and J lost 1 base; unmatched junction nucleotides: 7. Germline CDR1 is MNHEY and CDR2 is SMNVEV (reference sequence). In DNA, the CDR3 is TGTGCCAGCAGTTTAACGTGGACAGGGAATTCCTACGAGCAGTACTTC. Its translation: CASSLTWTGNSYEQYF.

The chain couples TRBV5-1 to TRBJ2-3; 13 nucleotides line up with TRBD2. From germline, CDR1 is SGHRS and CDR2 YFSETQ. V shed 1 base and J 6 bases; nucleotides not matched to a gene: 8. This CDR3 is built from 17 residues. The CDR3 protein is CASSLTTSGRAVDTQYF. As DNA, the CDR3 is TGCGCCAGCAGCTTGACCACTAGCGGGAGGGCCGTGGATACGCAGTATTTT.

The genes are TRBV25-1 and TRBJ2-1; D is undetermined. From germline, CDR1 is MGHDK and CDR2 SYGVNS. The length of the CDR3 is 12 residues. Trimming took off 4 bases at V and 9 bases at J, with 10 bases between the two ends. CDR3 in amino acids: CASSVPGVEQFF. The CDR3 DNA reads as TGTGCCAGCAGTGTGCCCGGAGTTGAGCAGTTCTTC.

As DNA, the CDR3 is TGTGCCAGCAGCTGGAGTAGCGGGAATTCTGCAAATGAGCAGTTCTTC. It translates to CASSWSSGNSANEQFF. This sequence joins TRBV5-4 and TRBJ2-1, with 8 bases lining up with TRBD2. There are 16 residues in the CDR3. The trim removed 3 bases at V and 7 bases at J, leaving 12 bases unmatched. Germline V gene lookup returns CDR1 SGHNT and CDR2 YYREEE (reference sequence).

The chain uses TRBV6-6 and TRBJ1-5, with TRBD1 matching over 8 bases. Germline CDR1 reads MNHNY; CDR2 reads SVGAGI (reference sequence). This CDR3 region has 13 residues. The V gene end was trimmed by 6 bases and the J gene end by 5 bases; junction bases not matched to a gene: 3. The CDR3 DNA reads TGTGCCAGCAGGGACAGGGCTGATCAGCCCCAGCATTTT. It yields the protein CASRDRADQPQHF.

V and J are TRBV19 and TRBJ1-2; D is unclear. The CDR3 length is 12 residues. Trimming left V 3 bases short and J 10 bases short, with 12 bases between. The V gene's germline CDR1 is LNHDA and CDR2 SQIVND (reference sequence). The DNA of the CDR3 is TGTGCCAGTAGTATGATGGAGGGATACTACACCTTC. This translates into CASSMMEGYYTF.

The CDR3, as DNA: TGCGCCAGCAGCTTGGGGCAAAGGGGGTACTTCTACGAGCAGTACTTC. Protein: CASSLGQRGYFYEQYF. The J gene is TRBJ2-7, the V gene TRBV5-1, with D perhaps TRBD1 (6 bases). The CDR3 is made up of 16 amino acids. Trimming left V 0 bases short and J 3 bases short, with 16 bases between. Germline lookup yields CDR1 SGHRS and CDR2 YFSETQ.

The chain couples TRBV7-8 to TRBJ1-1; weak D call: TRBD1 (6 bases). V lost 5 bases and J 0 bases, leaving 13 bases between the germline ends. The CDR3 loop spans 15 amino acids. Germline CDR1 reads SGHVS; CDR2 reads FQNEAQ. CDR3 in DNA: TGTGCCAGCAGCCCGAGGGGGAGAATGAACACTGAAGCTTTCTTT. Translated: CASSPRGRMNTEAFF.

About this clone: The junction shows a germline mismatch at one end, possibly a read error. The rearrangement uses TRBV7-7 and TRBJ2-7; 8 bases are shared with TRBD1. The CDR3 spans 15 residues. Germline lookup yields CDR1 SSHAT and CDR2 FNYEAQ (reference sequence). The CDR3 region is CASSLSQGAFHEQYF. The CDR3, as DNA: TGTGCTAGCAGCTTAAGTCAGGGGGCGTTCCACGAGCAGTACTTC.